One and the same sample provided the 21 T cell receptor beta chains below, sequenced in a study of cytomegalovirus exposure and HLA in healthy donors. 13 Jbeta primers and 60 Vbeta primers were used for the PCR. The data were produced by immunoSEQ multiplex PCR, yet TCRdb's version contains in-frame clones alone and is incomplete. The profile shows 90,000 to 100,000 clones, approximately 80% of them singletons. The sample taken for sequencing was PBMCs. These receptors were taken from a female donor in good health and CMV-seronegative.

The chain's CDR3 is CASSPGEGYEQYF. In DNA, the CDR3 is TGTGCCAGCAGCCCCGGGGAGGGATACGAGCAGTACTTC. The gene calls are TRBV7-6 and TRBJ2-7; 7 bases match TRBD2. This CDR3 has 13 amino acids. The junction had 5 bases not matched to a gene; V was cut back by 5 bases and J by 4 bases. Germline V gene sequence: CDR1 SGHVS, CDR2 FNYEAQ.

The chain links TRBV7-9 to TRBJ2-3; 10 bases are shared with TRBD2. The CDR3 is 16 residues long. Germline assignment: CDR1 SEHNR and CDR2 FQNEAQ (reference sequence). Trimming took 5 bases from V and 0 from J; bases not matched to a gene: 5. The CDR3 bases are TGTGCCAGCAGCGTACTGGGACTAGCGAGCACAGATACGCAGTATTTT. The encoded protein is CASSVLGLASTDTQYF.

The chain's CDR3 is CATSTGQGPYEQYF. The CDR3 DNA follows: TGTGCCACCAGCACGGGACAGGGACCCTACGAGCAGTACTTC. The genes are TRBV15 and TRBJ2-7, with 9 bases matching TRBD1. V lost 4 bases to trimming and J lost 2 bases; unmatched junction nucleotides: 3. This CDR3 contains 14 residues. Germline lookup yields CDR1 LNHNV and CDR2 YYDKDF (reference sequence).

This clone was seen a few times. The rearrangement links TRBV2 to TRBJ2-1, with TRBD2 identical over 10 bases. CDR1 is SNHLY, CDR2 FYNNEI, per germline. The CDR3 is 18 residues long. Germline trimming cut 0 bases from V and 6 bases from J; bases unmatched to any gene: 11. The CDR3 DNA reads TGTGCCAGCAGTGAAGCGCGAGGGCTAGCGGGAGTATTCAATGAGCAGTTCTTC. Protein product: CASSEARGLAGVFNEQFF.

The chain carries TRBV7-2 and TRBJ2-3, with 9 nucleotides matching TRBD2. Trimming took 6 bases from V and 8 from J; bases not matched to a gene: 12. The length of the CDR3 is 15 residues. The germline V gene has CDR1 SGHTA and CDR2 FQGNSA. The CDR3 reads CASSPDSGSVATQYF. Here the CDR3 DNA reads TGTGCCAGCAGTCCCGATAGCGGGAGTGTGGCTACGCAGTATTTT.

The chain is built from TRBV28 and TRBJ2-3, with a weak D call TRBD1 (6 bases). This CDR3 contains 13 residues. Germline CDR1 MDHEN, CDR2 SYDVKM. V gave up 2 bases and J gave up 3 bases, with 6 bases separating them. The chain's CDR3 is CASSLQGTDTQYF. The CDR3 DNA reads TGTGCCAGCAGTTTACAGGGGACAGATACGCAGTATTTT.

This rearrangement joins TRBV5-1 to TRBJ1-2, with 7 bases fitting TRBD1. CDR1 SGHRS and CDR2 YFSETQ come from the germline V gene. The CDR3 runs 14 residues. Losses at the gene ends were 0 bases for V and 8 bases for J; bases not matched to a gene: 7. CDR3 sequence reads: CASSLERGLYGYTF. DNA for the CDR3: TGCGCCAGCAGCTTGGAGAGGGGGCTCTACGGCTACACCTTC. The variable domain in full, with the rest retrieved from reference TRBV5-1 and TRBJ1-2, is KAGVTQTPRYLIKTRGQQVTLSCSPISGHRSVSWYQQTPGQGLQFLFEYFSETQRNKGNFPGRFSGRQFSNSRSEMNVSTLELGDSALYLCASSLERGLYGYTFGSGTRLTVV.

The rearrangement joins TRBV27 to TRBJ2-7; 8 bases fit TRBD1. Germline assignment: CDR1 MNHEY and CDR2 SMNVEV (reference sequence). Trimming cost V 3 bases and J 6 bases; bases outside gene matches: 4. The CDR3 sequence is 13 residues long. The DNA for the CDR3 is TGTGCCAGCAGTTTTGACAGGGGCAGCGAGCAGTACTTC. This translates into CASSFDRGSEQYF.

The V gene is TRBV6-1, the J gene TRBJ1-3, with 9 bases aligning to TRBD1. Trimming at V came to 6 bases and at J to 2 bases, leaving 5 bases not matched to a gene. Germline values: CDR1 MNHNS, CDR2 SASEGT. The CDR3 extends over 15 amino acids. The CDR3 protein is CASSRDRVPGNTIYF. In DNA form, the CDR3 reads TGTGCCAGCAGCCGGGACAGGGTACCTGGAAACACCATATATTTT.

V and J are TRBV9 and TRBJ2-3; 15 bases align to TRBD2. CDR3 size: 19 residues. In germline, CDR1 is SGDLS, CDR2 YYNGEE. With 2 bases clipped from V and 4 bases from J, the junction kept 11 bases outside the gene matches. Written as DNA, the CDR3 is TGTGCCAGCAGCGTTCGGGGGACTAGCGGGGGGAGCCTAGCAGATACGCAGTATTTT. It translates to CASSVRGTSGGSLADTQYF.

V and J are TRBV2 and TRBJ1-3; perhaps TRBD1 as D (5 bases). The CDR3 length is 15 residues. Trimming took 4 bases from V and 0 from J, leaving 10 bases between them. Germline V CDR1 and CDR2: SNHLY, FYNNEI. In nucleotides, the CDR3 is TGTGCCAGCAGTGTAGGCACAGGCTCTGGAAACACCATATATTTT. Protein: CASSVGTGSGNTIYF.

The rearrangement uses TRBV30 and TRBJ2-3, with 11 bases matching TRBD2. Germline CDR1 is GTSNPN and CDR2 is SVGIG (reference sequence). The CDR3 consists of 15 residues. V gave up 0 bases and J gave up 4 bases; unmatched junction bases: 3. The chain's CDR3 is CAWSVGSGGADTQYF. The CDR3 DNA follows: TGTGCCTGGAGTGTTGGTAGCGGGGGGGCAGATACGCAGTATTTT.

V usage is TRBV4-2 and J usage is TRBJ1-4; TRBD1 might be the D (5 bases). This CDR3 has 15 amino acids. V lost 1 base and J lost 2, with 8 bases in between. The germline V gene has CDR1 LGHNA and CDR2 YNFKEQ. CDR3 sequence: CASSQVAGTNEKLFF. The CDR3 nucleotides are TGTGCCAGCAGCCAAGTTGCAGGGACTAATGAAAAACTGTTTTTT.

The CDR3 DNA follows: TGTGCCAGCAGTTTAGAGGATCCCGGGACAGCCTACGAGCAGTACTTC. Its protein is CASSLEDPGTAYEQYF. The rearrangement joins TRBV28 to TRBJ2-7, with 7 positions matching TRBD1. J was trimmed by 2 bases and V by 2 bases; bases with no gene match: 9. The CDR3 totals 16 residues. Looked up from germline, CDR1 is MDHEN and CDR2 is SYDVKM.

This clone appeared a single time. J is TRBJ2-5 and V is TRBV7-8, with D perhaps TRBD2 (5 bases). This CDR3 spans 17 amino acids. Germline loops: CDR1 SGHVS, CDR2 FQNEAQ. V lost 4 bases and J 3 bases, leaving 21 bases between the germline ends. The CDR3 DNA sequence: TGTGCCAGCAGCTCGAGGGCTAGTCAAAATGAGGAAGAGACCCAGTACTTC. Amino acid sequence: CASSSRASQNEEETQYF.

The chain is built from TRBV30 and TRBJ2-1, with D possibly TRBD2 on 6 matching bases. CDR1 is GTSNPN and CDR2 is SVGIG in the germline V gene (reference sequence). The CDR3 has 15 amino acids. The V and J ends lost 4 bases and 5 bases respectively, with 18 bases between them. This chain's CDR3 is CAWTPGWDWNNEQFF. CDR3 DNA sequence: TGTGCCTGGACCCCTGGGTGGGACTGGAACAATGAGCAGTTCTTC.

The rearrangement joins TRBV27 to TRBJ1-2; D is unresolved. V lost 10 bases to trimming and J lost 4 bases, with 22 bases between them. The CDR3 runs to 15 residues. The germline CDR1 and CDR2 sequences are MNHEY and SMNVEV (reference sequence). The CDR3 DNA follows: TGTGCCACCTCTCCTGGAGTTTTTCGAGGCTATGGCTACACCTTC. Translating it yields CATSPGVFRGYGYTF.

CDR3 sequence: CASSSTRTGYTGELFF. The DNA of the CDR3 is TGTGCCAGCAGCTCCACCCGGACAGGGTACACCGGGGAGCTGTTTTTT. The chain has TRBV11-3 and TRBJ2-2; 8 bases align to TRBD1. Trimming at V came to 4 bases and at J to 3 bases, leaving 7 bases not matched to a gene. CDR3 length equals 16 residues. Germline CDR1 is SGHNT and CDR2 is YENEEA. Full variable domain (missing parts from reference TRBV11-3 and TRBJ2-2): EAGVVQSPRYKIIEKKQPVAFWCNPISGHNTLYWYLQNLGQGPELLIRYENEEAVDDSQLPKDRFSAERLKGVDSTLKIQPAELGDSAVYLCASSSTRTGYTGELFFGEGSRLTVL.

The table lists this clone with a few counts. This chain joins TRBV5-1 and TRBJ2-3, with a possible D match to TRBD1 (5 bases). Between the trimmed V and J ends, which lost 4 bases and 2 bases, there was a span of 11 bases. CDR1 is SGHRS and CDR2 is YFSETQ in the germline V gene. This CDR3 has 14 amino acids. CDR3 in amino acids: CASSPDRNTDTQYF. CDR3 DNA: TGCGCCAGCAGCCCCGACAGAAACACAGATACGCAGTATTTT.

The J gene is TRBJ2-5, the V gene TRBV28; 8 bases map to TRBD1. Trimming cost V 3 bases and J 3 bases; bases outside gene matches: 6. Germline V CDR1 and CDR2: MDHEN, SYDVKM. The CDR3 length is 15 residues. The CDR3: CASSLTGVTEETQYF. The CDR3 bases are TGTGCCAGCAGTTTGACAGGGGTTACAGAAGAGACCCAGTACTTC.

The chain carries TRBV7-2 and TRBJ2-3; D is uncertain. Germline loops: CDR1 SGHTA, CDR2 FQGNSA. The CDR3 covers 15 residues. V was cut by 1 base and J by 0 bases, with 8 bases left in between. CDR3: CASSLDGRSTDTQYF. The CDR3 nucleotides read TGTGCCAGCAGCTTAGATGGCAGGAGCACAGATACGCAGTATTTT.